Here is one TCR beta chain with its context. The antigen is not known. Described treatment: roughly 20 received Ad26.COV2.S at low or high dose, single or two shots; about five received placebo; per-sample allocation not given. Sampling was done on day 63 after the first vaccine or placebo injection. CDR3 size: 14 residues. The V gene lost 0 bases and the J gene lost 2 bases, with 8 bases spanning the gap. Per the germline V gene, CDR1 is SGDLS and CDR2 is YYNGEE. These data belong to a study of Ad26.COV2.S vaccination and SARS-CoV-2 variants. About the study: Ad26.COV2.S given intramuscularly, once or twice 56 days apart.

The data were produced by immunoSEQ multiplex PCR, yet TCRdb's version contains in-frame clones alone and is incomplete. The data show about 350,000 clones, more than 75% seen once. General observations from the study: Vaccine and placebo groups showed comparable non-spike TCR breadth. A substantial breadth of spike-specific CD8+ and CD4+ T cell responses after vaccination has been reported. Greater spike-specific TCR breadth was seen in vaccine recipients than in placebo recipients.

The sample was peripheral blood, taken in a trial of Ad26.COV2.S vaccine versus placebo. The rearrangement links TRBV9 to TRBJ1-1; D ambiguous. The clonotype comes from a person between 18 and 65 years old who received the Ad26.COV2.S COVID-19 vaccine or a placebo. Here the CDR3 DNA reads TGTGCCAGCAGCGTAGTACAGACCAACACTGAAGCTTTCTTT. It codes for CASSVVQTNTEAFF.